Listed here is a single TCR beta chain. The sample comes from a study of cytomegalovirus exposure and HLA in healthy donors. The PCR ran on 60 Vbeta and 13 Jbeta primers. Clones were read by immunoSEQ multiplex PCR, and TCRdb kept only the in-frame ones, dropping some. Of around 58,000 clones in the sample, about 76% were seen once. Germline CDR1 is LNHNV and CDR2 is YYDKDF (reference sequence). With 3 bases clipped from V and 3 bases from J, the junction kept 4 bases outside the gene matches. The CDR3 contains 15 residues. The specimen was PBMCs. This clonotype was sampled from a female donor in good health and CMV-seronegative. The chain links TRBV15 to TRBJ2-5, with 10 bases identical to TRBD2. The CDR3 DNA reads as TGTGCCACCAGCAGTTCAGGGACTAGCGAAGAGACCCAGTACTTC. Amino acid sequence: CATSSSGTSEETQYF.